This TCR beta chain emerged from a study of blood T cell repertoires in COVID-19. On the study more broadly: There were acute and convalescent COVID-19 samples, and they came from the United States, Italy and Spain. Sources were T cells, B-cell-depleted T cells, or PBMCs; the material itself was cDNA or gDNA.

Authors' methods: Reference gene primer amplification gave estimated nucleated cell counts. The method was immunoSEQ multiplex PCR; TCRdb's version includes in-frame clones alone and lacks a portion of them. V, J and clone size were drawn from that table, and D and trimming were deduced from the DNA. The data contain under 250,000 clones, over 70% of them singletons. The V and J ends lost 5 bases and 4 bases respectively, with 9 bases between them. CDR3 length: 14 residues. CDR1 and CDR2 (germline): LNHDA, SQIVND (reference sequence). This TCR was sampled from a man aged 40-49 years with active or convalescent COVID-19. This chain connects TRBV19 to TRBJ1-6; D not certain. Sequencing was done on a sample of peripheral blood. CDR3 nucleotide sequence: TGTGCCAGTAGTGATGGAGGTTATAATTCACCCCTCCACTTT. Translation gives CASSDGGYNSPLHF.